The T cell receptor (beta chain) described here comes from a study of T-cell memory formation after mild COVID-19. TCRdb recomputed calls from the 5' RACE reads with MiXCR, one row per CDR3 protein. This repertoire shows approximately 500,000 distinct CDR3 sequences, roughly 23% found once; its top ten account for roughly an eighth. CDR1 SGHVS and CDR2 FQNEAQ come from the germline V gene. CDR3 size: 12 residues. Trimming took 4 bases from V and 5 from J, leaving 8 bases between them. The sample consisted of PBMCs or a T cell subset sorted from them (not recorded which). The TCR was taken from an adult woman who had mild COVID-19 (a few samples of this study predate the infection). Cell type and time point are not known. V and J are TRBV7-8 and TRBJ1-1; D remains unclear. The chain's CDR3 is CASSWTGTEAFF. DNA of the CDR3: TGTGCCAGCAGCTGGACCGGGACTGAAGCTTTCTTT.